This TCR beta chain is drawn from a study of CD8 T cells in Susac syndrome. V was pared by 11 bases and J by 5 bases, with 13 bases between. Per germline, CDR1 SNHLY and CDR2 FYNNEI. This CDR3 is 12 amino acids long. RNA, at roughly 0.45 to 1 ug, was reverse transcribed with random hexamers. The method of amplification for TCR beta CDR3 was immunoSEQ multiplex PCR, covering 54 Vbeta and 13 Jbeta. TCRdb called the immunoSEQ multiplex PCR reads again in MiXCR, with one record for every CDR3 protein. This table holds approximately 130,000 distinct CDR3 sequences, roughly 94% found once. CD8+ and CD4+ T cells were negatively isolated; TEMRA cells were FACS-enriched.

This TCR came from a human donor in good health. The source material was CD4+ T cells from PBMCs. The chain is built from TRBV2 and TRBJ1-5, with a possible D match to TRBD1 (5 bases). The CDR3 loop is CASGGRDQPQHF. CDR3 nucleotides: TGTGCCTCGGGGGGTAGAGATCAGCCCCAGCATTTT.